This paragraph covers one T cell receptor beta chain sequence. The antigen it recognizes is unknown. Nothing much larger sits one base from this clone, and base qualities are not available. The twin pairs came from the European Cystic Fibrosis Twin and Sibling Study Cohort, a cohort that recruited patients from approximately 160 CF clinics across 14 European countries. Zygosity and CFTR genotype were confirmed in-house, and zygosity was tested by multiplex PCR of nine short tandem repeat loci. Peripheral blood was sampled from each twin, with clinical parameters recorded on the day of blood sampling. Phenol/chloroform extraction was used to isolate genomic DNA from peripheral blood cells, and the DNA was then kept in TE buffer at 4 degrees C. The data originate from a study of monozygotic twins with cystic fibrosis (dated by TCRdb to the early 2020s). Notes on the research overall: Barcoded libraries were prepared with roughly 14 PCR cycles from roughly 3 micrograms of fragmented DNA. The study compared TCR beta repertoires within and between 16 monozygotic twin pairs with cystic fibrosis to assess genetic influence on V and J gene usage. The cohort comprised ten female and six male twin pairs aged about 2.0 to 36.4 years, median 9.1 years, mostly children and adolescents. On the day of blood sampling, twins were ranked among 1,060 cohort participants for weight-for-height and for FEVPerc (FEV1 disease centile). Data for three of the twin pairs had been reported earlier in a different context. The study at large found these results: Simpson clonality was found to be generally low (median approximately 0.0094), suggesting a naive-dominated repertoire, although higher clonality was observed in the most severely affected patients. Only a small cohort was studied, and no association of shared CDR3 numbers with age, concordance or disease severity was found. Significantly higher nucleotide-identical clonotype sharing was observed within monozygotic CF twin pairs than between unrelated CF individuals (P = 0.000026, Mann-Whitney). In 13 of 16 pairs, V gene usage most closely resembled the co-twin's, and the same held for J usage in 8 of 16 pairs, a pattern suggesting genetic constraints.

Following the manufacturer's instructions, TCR beta CDR3 regions were amplified by multiplex PCR with the immunoSEQ immune profiling system. An Illumina NextSeq system was used for sequencing. Per the source publication's procedure: The immunoSEQ Analyzer platform handled processing of the sequence data, and clonality was calculated by taking the square root of Simpson's index of productive rearrangements. V and J usage similarity was measured by Jensen-Shannon distance, and CDR3 generation probabilities were computed with OLGA. The immuneACCESS database (August 2020) and VDJdb (December 2020) were searched for shared CDR3 sequences. TCRdb took this table from immuneACCESS and kept in-frame rearrangements with V and J called. Such tables lack part of the clones; where checked against another copy, unresolved V genes explain under half of the gap, and the rest is unexplained. D and trimming were read from the DNA, whereas the V and J calls and clone size are those reported in that table. This sample lists some 32,000 clones; roughly 90% were detected once. The ten largest clones take up approximately 0.88% of the sample.

Sequences SGHKS (CDR1) and YYEKEE (CDR2) are obtained from the germline V gene (reference sequence). Trimming accounts for 2 bases at V and 4 bases at J, while the number of junction bases matched to no gene is 1. From cysteine to phenylalanine, the CDR3 is 14 amino acids long. Only the CDR3 DNA is retained, 42 bases long and in frame from the first base. The sequencing input was blood. The sequence came from a girl aged 2 to 10 with cystic fibrosis. Rearrangement joined TRBV5-5 to TRBJ2-5; 11 central nucleotides agree with TRBD1. The CDR3 region: CASSFGQGAETQYF. The DNA sequence is TGTGCCAGCAGCTTCGGACAGGGGGCAGAGACCCAGTACTTC.